These 27 T cell receptor beta chains were sequenced from one sample in a study of Graves' ophthalmopathy and Graves' hyperthyroidism. RNA transcripts were the template, and TCR beta CDR3 regions were amplified from them. Second-round multiplex PCR came after first-round RT-PCR with HTBI primers. Each CDR3 protein is one row after TCRdb ran MiXCR on the multiplex PCR reads. The table includes about 550,000 distinct CDR3 sequences, 39% detected once. The sequenced sample was peripheral blood or thyroid tissue (not recorded which). The source is an adult man with Graves' hyperthyroidism.

Regarding this clonotype: A much larger clone is a single base away; this may be a read error. This rearrangement joins TRBV20-1 to TRBJ1-1; D perhaps matches TRBD1 (6 bases). The ends were cut back, 3 bases at V and 10 bases at J, with 15 bases in the middle. CDR3 length: 12 residues. The V gene's germline CDR1 is DFQATT and CDR2 SNEGSKA (reference sequence). CDR3 residues: CSASILKGGAFF. CDR3 sequence (DNA): TGCAGTGCTAGTATATTAAAAGGGGGAGCTTTCTTT.

There are many counts of this clonotype. The rearrangement joins TRBV6-4 to TRBJ2-7; no clear D. The V and J ends lost 6 bases and 0 bases respectively, with 18 bases between them. There are 16 residues in the CDR3. Germline V gives CDR1 MRHNA, CDR2 SNTAGT. The DNA of the CDR3 is TGTGCCAGCAGACCCGACATTGCCGGGCCCTCCTACGAGCAGTACTTC. It translates to CASRPDIAGPSYEQYF.

The chain carries TRBV11-2 and TRBJ2-7; D might be TRBD2 (7 bases). The J call may be wrong; the DNA end is better matched by TRBJ2-1. The CDR3 sequence is 15 residues long. Germline V gene sequence: CDR1 SGHAT, CDR2 FQNNGV. The chain's CDR3 is CASSLVAGANNEQFF. DNA for the CDR3: TGTGCCAGCAGCTTAGTCGCGGGGGCCAACAATGAGCAGTTCTTC.

This clonotype has a count of ten or more. The V gene is TRBV20-1, the J gene TRBJ2-7; 11 bases match TRBD2. The ends lost 3 bases at V and 7 bases at J; junction bases unmatched: 5. Per the germline V gene, CDR1 is DFQATT and CDR2 is SNEGSKA (reference sequence). The CDR3 is 13 residues long. The CDR3 sequence: CSASSSGRREQYF. CDR3 sequence (DNA): TGCAGTGCTAGTTCTAGCGGGAGGAGGGAGCAGTACTTC.

The rearrangement joins TRBV10-3 to TRBJ1-2; the D gene is possibly TRBD1 (5 bases). V lost 2 bases, J lost 7 bases, and 11 bases lay in between. This CDR3 comprises 13 residues. Germline lookup yields CDR1 ENHRY and CDR2 SYGVKD. The chain's CDR3 is CAISEGTESGYTF. In DNA, the CDR3 is TGTGCCATCAGTGAGGGGACGGAGAGTGGCTACACCTTC.

The chain combines TRBV20-1 with TRBJ1-2; D remains ambiguous. This CDR3 region has 13 residues. Germline CDR1 is DFQATT and CDR2 is SNEGSKA (reference sequence). V lost 3 bases and J lost 4, with 12 bases in between. The CDR3: CSASSVGSYGYTF. CDR3 bases: TGCAGTGCTAGTTCGGTGGGGAGCTATGGCTACACCTTC.

V and J are TRBV2 and TRBJ2-5; D possibly corresponds to TRBD2 (5 bases). The CDR3 is 13 amino acids. CDR1 and CDR2 from the germline V gene are SNHLY and FYNNEI. The CDR3 DNA reads TGTGCTAGCGAGGACGTCTACCAAGAGACCCAGTACTTC. It is translated as CASEDVYQETQYF. Drawing the rest from reference TRBV2 and TRBJ2-5, the complete variable domain is EPEVTQTPSHQVTQMGQEVILRCVPISNHLYFYWYRQILGQKVEFLVSFYNNEISEKSEIFDDQFSVERPDGSNFTLKIRSTKLEDSAMYFCASEDVYQETQYFGPGTRLLVL.

The chain is built from TRBV6-6 and TRBJ1-1; TRBD1 is a possible D gene (5 bases). V gave up 7 bases and J gave up 1 base, with 10 bases separating them. Germline V gene sequence: CDR1 MNHNY, CDR2 SVGAGI (reference sequence). The CDR3 is 13 residues long. The CDR3 DNA follows: TGTGCCAGCAATTCAGGGAGGAACACTGAAGCTTTCTTT. Translated, it gives CASNSGRNTEAFF.

The rearrangement uses TRBV10-2 and TRBJ2-5; maybe TRBD2 (5 bases). The CDR3 contains 14 residues. CDR1 and CDR2 (germline): WSHSY, SAAADI. V was clipped by 3 bases and J by 3 bases, with 11 bases between them. The CDR3 loop reads CASSDSKGEETQYF. CDR3 DNA sequence: TGCGCCAGCAGTGATTCCAAGGGAGAAGAGACCCAGTACTTC.

This clonotype was observed at least ten times. The chain is built from TRBV20-1 and TRBJ1-5; no clear D gene. V shed 2 bases and J shed 7 bases, with 15 bases lying between them. The CDR3 extends over 14 amino acids. Germline CDR1 is DFQATT and CDR2 is SNEGSKA (reference sequence). The CDR3 loop is CSARTTTPGQPQHF. The DNA of the CDR3 is TGCAGTGCTAGAACAACGACACCGGGGCAGCCCCAGCATTTT.

In this sample, this clonotype turned up a few times. The CDR3 sequence is CSVAAPGQLDGKLFF. For the CDR3, the DNA is TGCAGCGTTGCTGCCCCAGGACAGCTAGACGGGAAACTGTTTTTT. The chain joins TRBV29-1 to TRBJ1-4, with TRBD1 as a possible D gene (6 bases). Germline V gives CDR1 SQVTM, CDR2 ANQGSEA. V was clipped by 4 bases and J by 11 bases, with 23 bases between them. The CDR3 has 15 amino acids.

This chain joins TRBV2 and TRBJ2-5, with 7 bases that match TRBD1. From germline, CDR1 is SNHLY and CDR2 FYNNEI. The J segment lost 3 bases and the V segment lost 9 bases, leaving 10 bases of the junction unmatched. The CDR3 spans 14 residues. CDR3 in DNA: TGTGCCAGTGATTTAGGAGACAGGGAAGAGACCCAGTACTTC. Its translation: CASDLGDREETQYF. The variable domain in full, with the rest retrieved from reference TRBV2 and TRBJ2-5, is EPEVTQTPSHQVTQMGQEVILRCVPISNHLYFYWYRQILGQKVEFLVSFYNNEISEKSEIFDDQFSVERPDGSNFTLKIRSTKLEDSAMYFCASDLGDREETQYFGPGTRLLVL.

The chain joins TRBV20-1 to TRBJ1-6; possible D gene TRBD1, 5 bases. The germline gives CDR1 DFQATT, CDR2 SNEGSKA (reference sequence). V was pared by 1 base and J by 8 bases, with 12 bases between. This CDR3 is built from 14 residues. The CDR3 is CSARGLAGDSPLHF. CDR3 sequence (DNA): TGCAGTGCTAGAGGGCTAGCGGGGGATTCACCCCTCCACTTT.

This clonotype showed up many times. This chain links TRBV5-1 with TRBJ1-4; TRBD1 is a possible D gene (6 bases). The V and J ends lost 0 bases and 8 bases respectively, with 8 bases between them. In germline, CDR1 is SGHRS, CDR2 YFSETQ. This CDR3 is built from 13 residues. The CDR3 nucleotides read TGCGCCAGCAGCTTGGGGACAGCCGAAAAACTGTTTTTT. It is translated as CASSLGTAEKLFF. Full variable domain (missing parts from reference TRBV5-1 and TRBJ1-4): KAGVTQTPRYLIKTRGQQVTLSCSPISGHRSVSWYQQTPGQGLQFLFEYFSETQRNKGNFPGRFSGRQFSNSRSEMNVSTLELGDSALYLCASSLGTAEKLFFGSGTQLSVL.

This clonotype was picked up many times. The gene calls are TRBV25-1 and TRBJ2-7, with D possibly matching TRBD2 (5 bases). V lost 5 bases to trimming and J lost 4 bases, with 9 bases between them. The CDR3 is 12 residues long. Germline values: CDR1 MGHDK, CDR2 SYGVNS. DNA of the CDR3: TGTGCCAGCAGTAACGGGATTTACGAGCAGTACTTC. Protein: CASSNGIYEQYF.

Note on this clonotype: This may arise from a read error, as a much more abundant clone is one base away. This chain uses TRBV5-1 with TRBJ1-2; possibly TRBD1 for D (5 bases). Germline V gene lookup returns CDR1 SGHRS and CDR2 YFSETQ. V was clipped by 4 bases and J by 8 bases, with 18 bases between them. CDR3 length equals 14 residues. The DNA of the CDR3 is TGCGCCAGCAGCGAAGGGCCTTTGGGACGGGGCTACACCTTC. Translating gives CASSEGPLGRGYTF. Complete variable domain (other parts from reference TRBV5-1 and TRBJ1-2): KAGVTQTPRYLIKTRGQQVTLSCSPISGHRSVSWYQQTPGQGLQFLFEYFSETQRNKGNFPGRFSGRQFSNSRSEMNVSTLELGDSALYLCASSEGPLGRGYTFGSGTRLTVV.

This chain connects TRBV7-2 to TRBJ2-2, with D perhaps matching TRBD2 (5 bases). There are 16 residues in the CDR3. Trimming stripped 1 base from V and 2 bases from J, with 11 bases between. Germline lookup yields CDR1 SGHTA and CDR2 FQGNSA. The DNA of the CDR3 is TGTGCCAGCAGCTTAGGGCCAGCGGTAAACACCGGGGAGCTGTTTTTT. Protein product: CASSLGPAVNTGELFF.

This clonotype occurred a few times. The rearrangement joins TRBV19 to TRBJ2-3; D perhaps matches TRBD1 (6 bases). CDR1 is LNHDA and CDR2 is SQIVND in the germline V gene (reference sequence). Trimming left V 6 bases short and J 0 bases short, with 7 bases between. This CDR3 is built from 13 residues. As DNA, the CDR3 is TGTGCCAGTAGGCAGGGGAGCACAGATACGCAGTATTTT. This gives the protein CASRQGSTDTQYF.

V and J are TRBV24-1 and TRBJ2-7; D is perhaps TRBD2 (6 bases). The CDR3 runs to 13 residues. Germline CDR1 reads KGHDR; CDR2 reads SFDVKD. V was pared by 9 bases and J by 7 bases, with 18 bases between. CDR3 DNA sequence: TGTGCCACCGACAGCGGGCCAAGCGATGAGCAGTACTTC. This translates into CATDSGPSDEQYF.

The CDR3 DNA sequence: TGTGCCAGCAGAGGGGGAGGGTCGCCCCAGCATTTT. This translates into CASRGGGSPQHF. The J gene is TRBJ1-5, the V gene TRBV25-1, with D possibly being TRBD1 (6 bases). The V end was cut by 6 bases, the J end by 9 bases, with 12 bases between. CDR3 size: 12 residues. Germline CDR1 MGHDK, CDR2 SYGVNS.

The rearrangement links TRBV29-1 to TRBJ1-4; D is perhaps TRBD1 (6 bases). The V gene's germline CDR1 is SQVTM and CDR2 ANQGSEA. With 8 bases removed from V and 0 bases from J, the gap between germline ends came to 13 bases. The CDR3 has 14 residues. For the CDR3, the DNA is TGCAGCTTGGCTGGGGGCGCAACTAATGAAAAACTGTTTTTT. It translates to CSLAGGATNEKLFF.

This clonotype was observed a handful of times. V usage is TRBV9 and J usage is TRBJ2-2; TRBD2 aligns across 9 bases. CDR3 size: 19 residues. V dropped 0 bases and J dropped 4; count of bases not matched to a gene: 13. Germline V gene lookup returns CDR1 SGDLS and CDR2 YYNGEE. The CDR3 DNA sequence: TGTGCCAGCAGCGTAGTTGCCGCCCCAGGGCGGGGGGGCACCGGGGAGCTGTTTTTT. This translates into CASSVVAAPGRGGTGELFF.

V gene TRBV13 combines with J gene TRBJ1-3; D remains unclear. Trimming shortened V by 0 bases and J by 4 bases, and 10 bases separated the two germline ends. Germline V gene lookup returns CDR1 PRHDT and CDR2 FYEKMQ (reference sequence). The length of the CDR3 is 15 residues. The DNA for the CDR3 is TGTGCCAGCAGCTTAGGCCGGAGGGTCGGAAACACCATATATTTT. It is translated as CASSLGRRVGNTIYF. The full variable domain, its missing parts supplied by reference TRBV13 and TRBJ1-3, is AAGVIQSPRHLIKEKRETATLKCYPIPRHDTVYWYQQGPGQDPQFLISFYEKMQSDKGSIPDRFSAQQFSDYHSELNMSSLELGDSALYFCASSLGRRVGNTIYFGEGSWLTVV.

This clonotype was counted only a few times. The chain employs TRBV29-1 and TRBJ2-6; D is ambiguous. The CDR3 has 18 amino acids. V dropped 6 bases and J dropped 3 bases, with 24 bases sitting between them. The germline V gene has CDR1 SQVTM and CDR2 ANQGSEA. CDR3 DNA: TGCAGCGTCTTCGACCTGACGACCCAAAGAGGTGGGGCCAACGTCCTGACTTTC. Its protein is CSVFDLTTQRGGANVLTF.

The J gene is TRBJ2-6, the V gene TRBV9, with D tentatively TRBD1 (6 bases). The CDR3 covers 12 residues. The V and J ends lost 4 bases and 15 bases respectively, with 14 bases between them. Germline V gene sequence: CDR1 SGDLS, CDR2 YYNGEE. The DNA of the CDR3 is TGTGCCAGCAGCTCCGACAGGCTCGGCCTGACTTTC. This sequence encodes CASSSDRLGLTF.

In the case of this clonotype: A much more abundant neighbour one base away suggests this may be a read error. The chain has TRBV6-6 and TRBJ1-5; D is perhaps TRBD1 (5 bases). The CDR3 contains 13 residues. The V gene's germline CDR1 is MNHNY and CDR2 SVGAGI (reference sequence). CDR3 protein: CVSRAQENQPQHF. In nucleotides, the CDR3 is TGTGTCAGCAGGGCACAAGAAAATCAGCCCCAGCATTTT.

The CDR3, as DNA: TGTGCCAGCAGCACAACCAGGGGGGACTACGAGCAGTACTTC. This gives the protein CASSTTRGDYEQYF. The chain carries TRBV7-3 and TRBJ2-7, with D possibly being TRBD1 (7 bases). Trimming stripped 5 bases from V and 3 bases from J, with 14 bases between. The CDR3 spans 14 residues. Germline lookup yields CDR1 SGHTA and CDR2 FQGTGA.